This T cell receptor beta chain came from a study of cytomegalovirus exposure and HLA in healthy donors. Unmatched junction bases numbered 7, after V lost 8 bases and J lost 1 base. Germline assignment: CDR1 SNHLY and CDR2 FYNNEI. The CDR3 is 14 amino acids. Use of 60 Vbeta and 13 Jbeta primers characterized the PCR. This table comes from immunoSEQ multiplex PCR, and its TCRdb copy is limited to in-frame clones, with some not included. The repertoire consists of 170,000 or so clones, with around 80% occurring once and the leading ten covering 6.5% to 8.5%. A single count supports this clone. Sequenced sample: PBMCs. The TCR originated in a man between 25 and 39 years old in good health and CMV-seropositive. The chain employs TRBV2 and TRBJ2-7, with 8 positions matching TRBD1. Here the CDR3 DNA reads TGTGCCAGCGCTCCGGGACAGGTATCCTACGAGCAGTACTTC. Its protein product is CASAPGQVSYEQYF. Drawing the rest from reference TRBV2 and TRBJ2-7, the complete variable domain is EPEVTQTPSHQVTQMGQEVILRCVPISNHLYFYWYRQILGQKVEFLVSFYNNEISEKSEIFDDQFSVERPDGSNFTLKIRSTKLEDSAMYFCASAPGQVSYEQYFGPGTRLTVT.